This TCR beta chain was identified in a study of blood T cell repertoires in COVID-19 (dated by TCRdb to about 2020). Study-level background: Samples covering the acute and convalescent phases of COVID-19 were provided by collaborators in the United States, Italy and Spain. Where available, HLA class I and class II types were obtained from metadata supplied by the sample provider rather than from assay-based typing. The repertoires were made available in a free public database intended to serve as a resource for research on the immune response to SARS-CoV-2. Nearly every sample came with metadata listing a de-identified subject ID, COVID-19 status, age in years and sex. Subjects who had been exposed to COVID-19, were actively infected with it, or had recovered from it provided the deeply sampled blood TCRbeta repertoires that made up the dataset. The samples were drawn from the first 160 participants of the ongoing ImmuneRACE study and from 1,254 subjects provided by 6 global collaborators. The prospective study material was composed of cDNA or gDNA derived from T cells, B-cell-depleted T cells, or PBMCs.

TCRbeta CDR3 regions were amplified from genomic DNA by means of the immunoSEQ Assay, a bias-controlled multiplex PCR. From the authors' description of their analysis: The number of nucleated cells in each sample was estimated from the amplification of reference gene primers within the assay. Sequence reads were collapsed and filtered to measure the absolute abundance of every unique TCRbeta CDR3 rearrangement. For each sample, productive Simpson clonality was calculated as the square root of Simpson's diversity index across productive rearrangements. In its TCRdb copy, this immuneACCESS table keeps in-frame sequences only and misses some clones. Where compared with another copy, unresolved V genes explain less than half of these, and the others have no known cause. That table gives V, J and clone size, and the DNA gave D and trimming. Across this sample there are about 270,000 clones, with roughly nine tenths seen only once. Together, the top ten hold under 3% of the sample.

Note on this clone: What this receptor recognizes is not known. No base-level quality is on record; no much larger clone is a single base apart.

In the prospective study, participants were roughly 18 to 95 years old, resided in about two dozen geographic areas of the United States, and were enrolled through a virtual design. In the prospective study, participants were assigned to cohorts based on the clinical history participants reported in a screening survey and a study questionnaire. Recovered participants in ImmuneRACE Cohort 3 were defined by two consecutive negative NP/OP PCR tests, clearance by a healthcare professional, or resolution of symptoms. In the prospective study, whole blood, serum and a nasopharyngeal or oropharyngeal swab were collected from each participant by mobile phlebotomists. Over a roughly 2-month period, participants in the prospective study had the option of providing additional blood draws and questionnaires. Blood samples from the prospective study were shipped frozen or at room temperature prior to DNA extraction.

The cysteine opens and the phenylalanine closes a CDR3 of 16 amino acids. The sequence is cut down to CDR3 DNA, 48 bases in frame from base 1. As encoded in the germline V gene (reference sequence), CDR1 is MNHEY while CDR2 is SMNVEV. Trimming takes 5 bases off V and 5 bases off J; junction bases not matched to a gene: 13. Findings and caveats that apply to the study as a whole: The amount of clinical and demographic metadata varied by source and participant and was provided uncurated.

The sequenced material came from PBMCs or T cells enriched from blood (not recorded which). The clonotype was recovered from a woman between 18 and 30 years old who had recovered from COVID-19. In this chain, TRBV27 is recombined with TRBJ2-5; a stretch of 8 junction bases matches TRBD2. This receptor has the CDR3 CASSLTSGSPRETQYF. In nucleotide form, the sequence is TGTGCCAGCAGTCTCACCAGCGGGAGCCCCAGGGAGACCCAGTACTTC.